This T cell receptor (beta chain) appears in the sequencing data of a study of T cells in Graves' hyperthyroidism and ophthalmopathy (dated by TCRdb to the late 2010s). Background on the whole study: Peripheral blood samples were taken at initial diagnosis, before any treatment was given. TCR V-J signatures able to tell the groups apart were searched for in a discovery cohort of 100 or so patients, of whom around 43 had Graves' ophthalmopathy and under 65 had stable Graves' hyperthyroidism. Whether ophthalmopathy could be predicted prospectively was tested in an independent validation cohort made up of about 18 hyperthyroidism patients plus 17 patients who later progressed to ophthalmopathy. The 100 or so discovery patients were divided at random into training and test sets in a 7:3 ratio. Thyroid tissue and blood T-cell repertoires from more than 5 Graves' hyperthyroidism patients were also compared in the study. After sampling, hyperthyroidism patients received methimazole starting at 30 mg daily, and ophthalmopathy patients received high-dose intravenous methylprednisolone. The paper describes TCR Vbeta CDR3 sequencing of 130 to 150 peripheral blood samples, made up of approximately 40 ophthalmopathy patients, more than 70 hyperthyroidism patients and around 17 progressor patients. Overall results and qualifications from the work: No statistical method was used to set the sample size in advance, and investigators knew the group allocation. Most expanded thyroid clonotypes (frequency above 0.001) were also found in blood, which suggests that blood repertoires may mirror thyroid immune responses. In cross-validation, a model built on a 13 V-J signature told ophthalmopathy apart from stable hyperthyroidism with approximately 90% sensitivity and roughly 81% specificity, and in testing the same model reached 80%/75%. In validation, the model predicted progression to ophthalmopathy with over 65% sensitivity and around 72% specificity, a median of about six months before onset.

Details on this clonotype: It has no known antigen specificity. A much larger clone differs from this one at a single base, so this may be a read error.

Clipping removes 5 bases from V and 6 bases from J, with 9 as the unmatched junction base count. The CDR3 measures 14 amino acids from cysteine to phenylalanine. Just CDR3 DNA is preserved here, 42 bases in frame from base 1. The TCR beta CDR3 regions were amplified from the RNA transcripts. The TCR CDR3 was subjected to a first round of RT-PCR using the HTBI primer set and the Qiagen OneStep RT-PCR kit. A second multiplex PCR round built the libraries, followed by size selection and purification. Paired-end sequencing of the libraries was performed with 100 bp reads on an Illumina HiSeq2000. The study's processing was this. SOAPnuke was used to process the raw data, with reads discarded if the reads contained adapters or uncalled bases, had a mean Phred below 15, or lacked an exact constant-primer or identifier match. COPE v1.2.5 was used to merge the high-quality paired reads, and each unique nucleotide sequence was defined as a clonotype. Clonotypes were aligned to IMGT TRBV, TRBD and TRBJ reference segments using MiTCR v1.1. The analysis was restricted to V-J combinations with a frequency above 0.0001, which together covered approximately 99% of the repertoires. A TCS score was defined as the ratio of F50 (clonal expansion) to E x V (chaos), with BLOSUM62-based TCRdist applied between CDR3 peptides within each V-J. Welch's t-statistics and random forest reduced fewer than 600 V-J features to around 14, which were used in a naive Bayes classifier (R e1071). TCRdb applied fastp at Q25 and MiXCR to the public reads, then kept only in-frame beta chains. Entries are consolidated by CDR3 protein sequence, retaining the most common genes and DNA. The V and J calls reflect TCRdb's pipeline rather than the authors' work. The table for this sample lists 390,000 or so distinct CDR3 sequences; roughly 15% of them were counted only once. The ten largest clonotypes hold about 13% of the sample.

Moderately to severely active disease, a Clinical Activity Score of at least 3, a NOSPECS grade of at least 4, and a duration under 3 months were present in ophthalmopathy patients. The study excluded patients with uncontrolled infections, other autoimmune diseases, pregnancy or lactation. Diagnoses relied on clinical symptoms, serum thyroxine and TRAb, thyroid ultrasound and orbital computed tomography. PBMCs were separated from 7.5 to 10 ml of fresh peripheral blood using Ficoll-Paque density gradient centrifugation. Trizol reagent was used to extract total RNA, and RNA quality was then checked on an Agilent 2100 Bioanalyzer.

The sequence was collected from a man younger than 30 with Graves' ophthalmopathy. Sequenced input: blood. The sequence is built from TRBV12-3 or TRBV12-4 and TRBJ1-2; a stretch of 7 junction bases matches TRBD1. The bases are TGTGCCAGCAGTGTGAGACAGGGTATTCATGGCTACACCTTC. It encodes CASSVRQGIHGYTF.